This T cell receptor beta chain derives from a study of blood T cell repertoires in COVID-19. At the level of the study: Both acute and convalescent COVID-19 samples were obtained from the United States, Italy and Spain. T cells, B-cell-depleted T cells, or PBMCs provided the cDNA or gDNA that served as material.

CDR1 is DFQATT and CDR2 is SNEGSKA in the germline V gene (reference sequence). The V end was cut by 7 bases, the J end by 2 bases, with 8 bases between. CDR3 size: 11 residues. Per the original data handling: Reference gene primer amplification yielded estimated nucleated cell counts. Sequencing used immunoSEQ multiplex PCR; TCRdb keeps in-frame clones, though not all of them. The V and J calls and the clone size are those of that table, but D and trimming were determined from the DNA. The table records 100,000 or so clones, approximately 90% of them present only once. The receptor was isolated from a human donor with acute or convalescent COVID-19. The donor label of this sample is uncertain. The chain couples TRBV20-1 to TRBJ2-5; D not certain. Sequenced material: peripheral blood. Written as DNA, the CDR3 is TGCAGTGTTGAGAAACAAGAGACCCAGTACTTC. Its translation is CSVEKQETQYF.